This T cell receptor (beta chain) was sequenced in a study of esophageal squamous cell carcinoma under preoperative chemotherapy. In the study overall: TCR repertoires were profiled from both peripheral blood T cells and tumor-infiltrating lymphocytes. Overall study findings and caveats: Abundant clones tended to shrink rather than expand after paclitaxel-nedaplatin. After chemotherapy, TCR diversity rose significantly in peripheral T cells but not in tumor-infiltrating lymphocytes.

TCRdb recomputed calls from the PCR reads with MiXCR, one row per CDR3 protein. The repertoire holds tens of thousands of distinct CDR3 sequences, under 55% seen once, with more than 10% in the top ten. Sample time point: before preoperative PTX-NDP chemotherapy. Paclitaxel-nedaplatin chemotherapy was given to patients ahead of their surgery. This clonotype appeared once. Its antigen is currently unknown. With 5 bases removed from V and 1 base from J, the gap between germline ends came to 20 bases. CDR3 length equals 17 residues. Germline CDR1 is SGHTA and CDR2 is FQGNSA. The biological material was taken from a patient given preoperative chemotherapy. This chain uses TRBV7-2 with TRBJ2-5; TRBD2 might be the D (6 bases). The clonotype comes from a human donor with esophageal squamous cell carcinoma. The donor label of this sample is uncertain. DNA of the CDR3: TGTGCCAGCAGCGTAAGACTCGGGAGTGCGAGCCAAGAGACCCAGTACTTC. This encodes CASSVRLGSASQETQYF.